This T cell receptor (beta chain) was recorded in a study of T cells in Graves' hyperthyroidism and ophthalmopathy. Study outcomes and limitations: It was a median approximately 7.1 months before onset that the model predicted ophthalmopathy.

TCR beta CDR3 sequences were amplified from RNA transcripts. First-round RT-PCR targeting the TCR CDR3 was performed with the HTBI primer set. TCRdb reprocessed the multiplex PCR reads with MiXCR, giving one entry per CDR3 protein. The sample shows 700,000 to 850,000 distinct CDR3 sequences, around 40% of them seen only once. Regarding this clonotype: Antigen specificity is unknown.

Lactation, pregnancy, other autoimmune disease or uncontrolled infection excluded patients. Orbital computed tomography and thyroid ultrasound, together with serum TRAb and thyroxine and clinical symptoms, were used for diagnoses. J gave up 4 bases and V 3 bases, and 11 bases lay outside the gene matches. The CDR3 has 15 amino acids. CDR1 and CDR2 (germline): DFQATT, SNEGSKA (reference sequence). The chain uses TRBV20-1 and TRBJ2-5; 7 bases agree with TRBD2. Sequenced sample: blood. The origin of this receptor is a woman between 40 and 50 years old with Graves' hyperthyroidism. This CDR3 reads CSASTSGGDGETQYF. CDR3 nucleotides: TGCAGTGCTAGTACCAGTGGGGGGGATGGAGAGACCCAGTACTTC.